These 32 T cell receptor beta chains originate from one sample sequenced in a study of T-cell memory formation after mild COVID-19. TCRdb re-derived calls from the 5' RACE reads in MiXCR, one entry per CDR3 protein. Of about 130,000 distinct CDR3 sequences listed, 20% to 25% are singletons. Specimen: PBMCs or a T cell subset sorted from them (not recorded which). The receptors derive from an adult woman who had mild COVID-19 (a few samples of this study predate the infection). Cell type and time point are not known.

V and J are TRBV4-2 and TRBJ2-5; D perhaps matches TRBD2 (6 bases). This CDR3 has 15 residues. In germline, CDR1 is LGHNA, CDR2 YNFKEQ. The ends were cut back, 1 base at V and 10 bases at J, with 19 bases in the middle. This CDR3 is CASSQASGLMDGQYF. In DNA, the CDR3 is TGTGCCAGCAGCCAAGCGTCGGGACTCATGGATGGCCAGTACTTC.

This clonotype has a single count. The chain links TRBV5-5 to TRBJ2-7; D possibly uses TRBD1 or TRBD2 (5 bases each). Per the germline V gene, CDR1 is SGHKS and CDR2 is YYEKEE (reference sequence). This CDR3 contains 14 residues. The germline V and J ends were trimmed by 4 bases and 0 bases, with 11 bases remaining between them. The chain's CDR3 is CASSPFGASYEQYF. In DNA form, the CDR3 reads TGTGCCAGCAGCCCGTTCGGGGCCTCCTACGAGCAGTACTTC.

The gene calls are TRBV4-3 and TRBJ1-2; D perhaps matches TRBD1 (6 bases). The CDR3 is 15 amino acids. Per the germline V gene, CDR1 is LGHNA and CDR2 is YSLEER. Trimming stripped 0 bases from V and 4 bases from J, with 12 bases between. The CDR3 spells CASSQDQGTPYGYTF. CDR3 coding DNA: TGCGCCAGCAGCCAAGATCAGGGGACACCCTATGGCTACACCTTC.

The chain carries TRBV9 and TRBJ1-1; D might be TRBD1 (6 bases). Trimming shortened V by 0 bases and J by 1 base, and 13 bases separated the two germline ends. Germline-derived CDR1 and CDR2 are SGDLS and YYNGEE. The CDR3 runs to 16 residues. Here the CDR3 reads CASSVDKGHTNTEAFF. Written as DNA, the CDR3 is TGTGCCAGCAGCGTAGACAAGGGACATACGAACACTGAAGCTTTCTTT.

This rearrangement joins TRBV24-1 to TRBJ2-1; TRBD1 agrees at 7 bases. CDR3 length equals 15 residues. V was pared by 6 bases and J by 1 base, with 5 bases of the junction left unmatched. Germline CDR1 KGHDR, CDR2 SFDVKD. The CDR3 here is CATSLSQGSYNEQFF. The DNA for the CDR3 is TGTGCCACCAGTCTTTCACAGGGGTCCTACAATGAGCAGTTCTTC.

The table lists this clonotype with a few counts. The V gene is TRBV6-5, the J gene TRBJ1-2; D is unclear. Trimming pared 0 bases from V and 3 bases from J, leaving 8 bases between. Germline CDR1 is MNHEY and CDR2 is SVGAGI. CDR3 size: 14 residues. CDR3 in DNA: TGTGCCAGCAGTTACTCGGGCAGCTACTATGGCTACACCTTC. It specifies CASSYSGSYYGYTF.

The chain joins TRBV24-1 to TRBJ1-5, with unresolved D. This CDR3 comprises 15 residues. V shed 4 bases and J shed 2 bases, with 11 bases lying between them. Germline CDR1 is KGHDR and CDR2 is SFDVKD. The CDR3 reads CATSDPNRGNQPQHF. In nucleotides, the CDR3 is TGTGCCACCAGTGACCCCAATAGAGGCAATCAGCCCCAGCATTTT.

This clonotype was recorded a few times. This chain links TRBV5-1 with TRBJ1-1; 7 bases line up with TRBD1. Losses at the gene ends were 0 bases for V and 2 bases for J; bases not matched to a gene: 13. CDR1 SGHRS and CDR2 YFSETQ come from the germline V gene. CDR3 size: 18 residues. This CDR3 reads CASSLGSLTGTINTEAFF. CDR3 coding DNA: TGCGCCAGCAGCTTGGGGTCTTTGACAGGGACTATTAACACTGAAGCTTTCTTT.

In this sample, this clonotype turned up a few times. The CDR3 here is CASSGSTGPVGYTF. The CDR3 DNA is TGTGCCAGCAGCGGATCGACAGGGCCGGTGGGCTACACCTTC. The rearrangement uses TRBV7-2 and TRBJ1-2; 7 nucleotides align to TRBD1. Losses at the gene ends were 5 bases for V and 8 bases for J; bases not matched to a gene: 11. From germline, CDR1 is SGHTA and CDR2 FQGNSA. The CDR3 sequence is 14 residues long.

The chain has TRBV5-4 and TRBJ1-1, with D possibly matching TRBD1 (6 bases). Germline V gene lookup returns CDR1 SGHNT and CDR2 YYREEE (reference sequence). The V end was cut by 0 bases, the J end by 4 bases, with 13 bases between. This CDR3 comprises 15 residues. The CDR3 reads CASSLETGGITEAFF. As DNA, the CDR3 is TGTGCCAGCAGCTTGGAGACGGGGGGCATCACTGAAGCTTTCTTT.

J is TRBJ2-7 and V is TRBV20-1; 8 bases match TRBD2. The germline gives CDR1 DFQATT, CDR2 SNEGSKA (reference sequence). This CDR3 comprises 15 residues. Losses at the gene ends were 1 base for V and 5 bases for J; bases not matched to a gene: 10. Written as DNA, the CDR3 is TGCAGTGCTAGAGCCCTAGCGGGCCCTCCGCACGAGCAGTACTTC. Encoded protein: CSARALAGPPHEQYF.

There are a few counts of this clonotype. The chain joins TRBV20-1 to TRBJ2-3; 7 nucleotides match TRBD2. Germline lookup yields CDR1 DFQATT and CDR2 SNEGSKA (reference sequence). J gave up 5 bases and V 8 bases, and 4 bases lay outside the gene matches. The CDR3 spans 11 residues. The CDR3 bases are TGCAGTTTAGCGGGTCTAGATACGCAGTATTTT. Its protein is CSLAGLDTQYF.

This clonotype was seen more than once but under ten times. This chain connects TRBV11-3 to TRBJ2-1, with a tentative D call TRBD1 (7 bases). V lost 1 base, J lost 7 bases, and 17 bases lay in between. Germline-derived CDR1 and CDR2 are SGHNT and YENEEA. The CDR3 is 16 amino acids. Here the CDR3 DNA reads TGTGCCAGCAGCTTAGGTTTCAGGGGGGTACGAAATGAGCAGTTCTTC. The encoded protein is CASSLGFRGVRNEQFF.

This clonotype has only a few counts. The CDR3 bases are TGCGCCAGCAGCCGTGGACAGGGGAGGACTGAAGCTTTCTTT. Encoded protein: CASSRGQGRTEAFF. V is TRBV4-3 and J is TRBJ1-1; TRBD1 agrees at 9 bases. There are 14 residues in the CDR3. CDR1 is LGHNA, CDR2 YSLEER, per germline. V was pared by 4 bases and J by 5 bases, with 5 bases of the junction left unmatched.

The genes are TRBV3-1 and TRBJ2-7; D may correspond to TRBD1 or TRBD2 (5 bases each). CDR3 size: 14 residues. V lost 4 bases and J lost 6, with 16 bases in between. The germline V gene encodes CDR1 LGHDT and CDR2 YNNKEL (reference sequence). As DNA, the CDR3 is TGTGCCAGCAGCCCTGGGACCCGCCTCGGCGAGCAGTACTTC. It is translated as CASSPGTRLGEQYF.

This chain connects TRBV20-1 to TRBJ1-1, with a weak D call TRBD1 (5 bases). Germline CDR1 DFQATT, CDR2 SNEGSKA (reference sequence). The germline V and J ends were trimmed by 0 bases and 1 base, with 12 bases remaining between them. The CDR3 totals 15 residues. The CDR3 protein is CSARDPPGGNTEAFF. CDR3 sequence (DNA): TGCAGTGCTAGAGATCCGCCGGGGGGGAACACTGAAGCTTTCTTT.

This rearrangement joins TRBV6-2 or TRBV6-3 to TRBJ2-5; D may be TRBD1 (6 bases). Germline V gives CDR1 MNHEY, CDR2 SVGEGT. V was clipped by 6 bases and J by 1 base, with 15 bases between them. The CDR3 runs to 15 residues. CDR3 sequence reads: CASRFYRDLQETQYF. CDR3 DNA: TGTGCCAGCAGATTTTACAGGGACCTCCAAGAGACCCAGTACTTC.

The chain carries TRBV18 and TRBJ2-1; no clear D. Germline V gene data show CDR1 as KGHSH and CDR2 as LQKENI. The CDR3 is made up of 13 amino acids. Between the trimmed V and J ends, which lost 0 bases and 8 bases, there was a span of 8 bases. CDR3 sequence (DNA): TGTGCCAGCTCACCACCTTACCTAGATGAGCAGTTCTTC. Its translation is CASSPPYLDEQFF.

CDR3 amino acids: CASSDRRGDEAFF. CDR3 in DNA: TGTGCCAGCAGTGACCGTAGGGGGGATGAAGCTTTCTTT. The V and J genes are TRBV6-4 and TRBJ1-1, with D possibly TRBD1 on 6 matching bases. V was pared by 2 bases and J by 7 bases, with 11 bases between. There are 13 residues in the CDR3. Looked up from germline, CDR1 is MRHNA and CDR2 is SNTAGT.

This clonotype has only a few counts. V gene TRBV7-8 combines with J gene TRBJ2-2; 16 nucleotides agree with TRBD2. CDR1 and CDR2 from the germline V gene are SGHVS and FQNEAQ. This CDR3 contains 19 residues. The V segment lost 3 bases and the J segment 1 base; nucleotides outside the gene matches: 5. The CDR3 DNA sequence: TGTGCCAGCAGCTTGGGACTAGCGGGAGGGCCAGTGAACACCGGGGAGCTGTTTTTT. Protein: CASSLGLAGGPVNTGELFF.

This chain links TRBV20-1 with TRBJ2-7; D possibly uses TRBD1 or TRBD2 (6 bases each). CDR1 and CDR2 from the germline V gene are DFQATT and SNEGSKA (reference sequence). V lost 3 bases to trimming and J lost 0 bases, with 21 bases between them. This CDR3 contains 17 residues. The CDR3 here is CSASPQGGGPSSYEQYF. CDR3 DNA sequence: TGCAGTGCTAGTCCTCAAGGGGGAGGCCCCAGCTCCTACGAGCAGTACTTC.

V and J are TRBV5-6 and TRBJ2-2; D is possibly TRBD2 (5 bases). The CDR3 is 15 residues long. Between the trimmed V and J ends, which lost 6 bases and 0 bases, there was a span of 12 bases. From germline, CDR1 is SGHDT and CDR2 YYEEEE. The CDR3 DNA follows: TGTGCCAGCACCCTGGGCGGGTCGAACACCGGGGAGCTGTTTTTT. As protein: CASTLGGSNTGELFF.

The chain couples TRBV7-9 to TRBJ1-1; D unresolved. Germline lookup yields CDR1 SEHNR and CDR2 FQNEAQ (reference sequence). The CDR3 is made up of 13 amino acids. The germline V and J ends were trimmed by 6 bases and 5 bases, with 13 bases remaining between them. The CDR3 sequence is CASRRGGLTEAFF. The CDR3, as DNA: TGTGCCAGCAGACGCGGAGGATTAACTGAAGCTTTCTTT. Using reference TRBV7-9 and TRBJ1-1 for the parts outside the CDR3, the full variable domain is DTGVSQNPRHKITKRGQNVTFRCDPISEHNRLYWYRQTLGQGPEFLTYFQNEAQLEKSRLLSDRFSAERPKGSFSTLEIQRTEQGDSAMYLCASRRGGLTEAFFGQGTRLTVV.

V and J are TRBV29-1 and TRBJ2-1, with TRBD2 matching over 14 bases. The V gene end was trimmed by 6 bases and the J gene end by 1 base; junction bases not matched to a gene: 5. Germline CDR1 SQVTM, CDR2 ANQGSEA. CDR3 length equals 16 residues. CDR3 loop: CSVAGTSGSSYNEQFF. CDR3 sequence (DNA): TGCAGCGTCGCCGGGACTAGCGGGAGTTCCTACAATGAGCAGTTCTTC.

This clonotype was counted ten times or more. V is TRBV7-9 and J is TRBJ1-6; no clear D gene. The germline V gene has CDR1 SEHNR and CDR2 FQNEAQ (reference sequence). V was clipped by 1 base and J by 8 bases, with 6 bases between them. The CDR3 consists of 13 residues. The CDR3 DNA follows: TGTGCCAGCAGCTTAGACAACTATTCACCCCTCCACTTT. Its translation is CASSLDNYSPLHF.

This clonotype was found a few times. The chain employs TRBV20-1 and TRBJ1-1; possible D gene TRBD1, 5 bases. Germline V CDR1 and CDR2: DFQATT, SNEGSKA (reference sequence). This CDR3 has 14 amino acids. V lost 0 bases and J lost 4, with 12 bases in between. CDR3 sequence: CSARDQGQGTEAFF. The CDR3 DNA reads as TGCAGTGCTAGAGATCAGGGTCAGGGCACTGAAGCTTTCTTT.

This clonotype was detected a few times. The chain is built from TRBV11-3 and TRBJ2-1; D is tentatively TRBD1 or TRBD2 (5 bases each). V dropped 3 bases and J dropped 8 bases, with 23 bases sitting between them. Germline loops: CDR1 SGHNT, CDR2 YENEEA. The CDR3 contains 17 residues. This chain's CDR3 is CASSFAVGVWGTDEQFF. The CDR3 nucleotides read TGTGCCAGCAGCTTTGCAGTCGGAGTTTGGGGGACCGATGAGCAGTTCTTC.

The genes are TRBV7-9 and TRBJ2-7; D unclear. Germline V gene sequence: CDR1 SEHNR, CDR2 FQNEAQ (reference sequence). The CDR3 runs to 13 residues. Trimming pared 5 bases from V and 0 bases from J, leaving 8 bases between. The CDR3 spells CASSTLSSYEQYF. The DNA of the CDR3 is TGTGCCAGCAGCACCCTGAGCTCCTACGAGCAGTACTTC.

This clonotype occurred a few times. This chain joins TRBV7-9 and TRBJ1-4; TRBD1 is a possible D gene (5 bases). The CDR3 has 16 residues. The V end was cut by 5 bases, the J end by 8 bases, with 21 bases between. The germline V gene has CDR1 SEHNR and CDR2 FQNEAQ (reference sequence). This chain's CDR3 is CASSADTTGFEEKLFF. CDR3 coding DNA: TGTGCCAGCAGCGCCGACACAACAGGTTTCGAGGAAAAACTGTTTTTT.

This chain links TRBV5-1 with TRBJ2-1; weak D call: TRBD1 (5 bases). Germline assignment: CDR1 SGHRS and CDR2 YFSETQ. The CDR3 extends over 16 amino acids. V was trimmed by 0 bases and J by 0 bases, leaving 10 bases between them. CDR3 in DNA: TGCGCCAGCAGCTTGGAAGGGGAAAGCTCCTACAATGAGCAGTTCTTC. It encodes CASSLEGESSYNEQFF. Full variable domain (remainder filled in from reference TRBV5-1 and TRBJ2-1): KAGVTQTPRYLIKTRGQQVTLSCSPISGHRSVSWYQQTPGQGLQFLFEYFSETQRNKGNFPGRFSGRQFSNSRSEMNVSTLELGDSALYLCASSLEGESSYNEQFFGPGTRLTVL.

The chain employs TRBV27 and TRBJ1-1, with D maybe TRBD1 (6 bases). Trimming stripped 2 bases from V and 5 bases from J, with 12 bases between. Per the germline V gene, CDR1 is MNHEY and CDR2 is SMNVEV (reference sequence). The length of the CDR3 is 14 residues. The CDR3 coding sequence is TGTGCCAGCAGTTTACAGGGGTGGGATACTGAAGCTTTCTTT. Protein product: CASSLQGWDTEAFF.

The chain is built from TRBV27 and TRBJ1-2; 10 nucleotides align to TRBD1. The V gene end was trimmed by 6 bases and the J gene end by 4 bases; junction bases not matched to a gene: 5. CDR1 is MNHEY, CDR2 SMNVEV, per germline (reference sequence). CDR3 length: 14 amino acids. The CDR3 DNA sequence: TGTGCCAGCAGCGGGACAGGGGCCGTCTATGGCTACACCTTC. Protein sequence: CASSGTGAVYGYTF.